In its sample, the clone carrying this T cell receptor (beta chain) was seen a few times. What it binds is not known. V shed 8 bases, J shed 2 bases, and the junction held 10 bases outside the gene matches. CDR1 is SNHLY and CDR2 is FYNNEI in the germline V gene. The CDR3 runs to 16 residues. The source of the sample is a study of CD8 T cells in ankylosing spondylitis. The study's findings and limits: Clones linked to disease were reported to show significant enrichment in matched ankylosing spondylitis synovial fluid. It appeared that ankylosing spondylitis blood was characterized by a TCR beta motif of several highly homologous variants.

With molecular barcodes, quantitative 5'-RACE was used to make the TCR beta libraries. TCRdb fed the 5' RACE reads into MiXCR, producing one record per CDR3 protein. The sample includes around 440,000 distinct CDR3 sequences, 15% to 20% seen only once; the top ten take 1%. Material: blood, either unsorted or a sorted T cell fraction (not recorded which). The chain uses TRBV2 and TRBJ1-5; 9 bases are shared with TRBD1. This sequence was found in a male donor with ankylosing spondylitis. The CDR3 DNA follows: TGTGCCAGCTCCCGGACAGGGGCAGGTGGCAATCAGCCCCAGCATTTT. Protein product: CASSRTGAGGNQPQHF.